The rows below give T cell receptor beta chains drawn from one sample of a study of blood T cell repertoires in COVID-19. Data came from immunoSEQ multiplex PCR; TCRdb stores just in-frame clones and leaves some out. The sample has about 140,000 clones; roughly 80% are singletons. The sequenced sample was peripheral blood. These receptors were obtained from a woman aged 55 to 70 with acute or convalescent COVID-19. Both conserved end residues are part of each CDR3. A D gene is named only where the DNA matches it firmly. The size field is filled for only some rows; it gives once, few, many or a size class.

13	TRBV2	TRBJ2-7	TRBD1	NA	CARMDRERYEQYF	TGTGCCAGGATGGACAGGGAGCGGTACGAGCAGTACTTC
17	TRBV4-1	TRBJ2-1	TRBD2	NA	CASSQSGAGGPYNEQFF	TGCGCCAGCAGCCAATCCGGAGCGGGAGGGCCGTACAATGAGCAGTTCTTC
14	TRBV28	TRBJ2-1	NA	NA	CASSPISSYNEQFF	TGTGCCAGCAGTCCGATATCTAGTTACAATGAGCAGTTCTTC
13	TRBV6-5	TRBJ2-1	TRBD2	NA	CASVGLADNEQFF	TGTGCCAGCGTGGGACTAGCGGACAATGAGCAGTTCTTC
14	TRBV7-8	TRBJ1-6	TRBD1	NA	CASSSGTVNSPLHF	TGTGCCAGCAGCTCCGGGACAGTCAATTCACCCCTCCACTTT
15	TRBV7-6	TRBJ2-5	TRBD2	NA	CASSLGVAGAETQYF	TGTGCCAGCAGCTTAGGAGTAGCGGGAGCTGAGACCCAGTACTTC
13	TRBV30	TRBJ2-5	NA	NA	CAWKVKGGETQYF	TGTGCCTGGAAAGTCAAGGGCGGGGAGACCCAGTACTTC
13	TRBV7-3	TRBJ1-5	NA	once	CASSQGRNQPQHF	TGTGCCAGCAGTCAAGGGAGGAATCAGCCCCAGCATTTT
15	TRBV5-1	TRBJ1-5	NA	NA	CASSLGTGSNQPQHF	TGCGCCAGCAGCCTTGGCACAGGATCTAATCAGCCCCAGCATTTT
13	TRBV2	TRBJ1-1	NA	once	CASSGGRNTEAFF	TGTGCCAGCAGTGGTGGCAGGAACACTGAAGCTTTCTTT
20	TRBV4-1	TRBJ2-2	TRBD2	NA	CASSQVFGASGRGGSGELFF	TGCGCCAGCAGCCAAGTCTTCGGGGCTAGCGGGAGAGGGGGGAGCGGGGAGCTGTTTTTT
13	TRBV12-3/TRBV12-4	TRBJ2-1	NA	NA	CASSVWGVNEQFF	TGTGCCAGCAGTGTTTGGGGGGTGAATGAGCAGTTCTTC
15	TRBV18	TRBJ2-7	TRBD2	NA	CASSPRPSGEYEQYF	TGTGCCAGCTCACCACGCCCTAGCGGGGAATACGAGCAGTACTTC
14	TRBV5-1	TRBJ2-7	TRBD1	NA	CASSLGTGGYEQYF	TGCGCCAGCAGCTTGGGGACAGGGGGTTACGAGCAGTACTTC
15	TRBV9	TRBJ2-7	NA	medium-sized	CASSVGPTATYEQYF	TGTGCCAGCAGCGTGGGGCCGACAGCTACCTACGAGCAGTACTTC
16	TRBV5-1	TRBJ2-7	TRBD1	NA	CASSLGAGTGINEQYF	TGCGCCAGCAGCTTAGGGGCCGGGACAGGGATCAACGAGCAGTACTTC
19	TRBV6-6	TRBJ2-6	TRBD1	NA	CASSQDRTGASSGANVLTF	TGTGCCAGCAGTCAGGATCGGACAGGGGCGAGCTCTGGGGCCAACGTCCTGACTTTC
14	TRBV23-1	TRBJ2-5	NA	NA	CASSQQRRAETQYF	TGCGCCAGCAGTCAGCAGCGGCGGGCAGAGACCCAGTACTTC
14	TRBV6-5	TRBJ1-1	NA	NA	CASSRTAGRTEAFF	TGTGCCAGCAGTAGGACAGCCGGGCGCACTGAAGCTTTCTTT
19	TRBV7-2	TRBJ1-6	TRBD1	NA	CASSLSLSLTGGSNSPLHF	TGTGCCAGCAGCTTATCCCTATCTCTGACAGGGGGAAGTAATTCACCCCTCCACTTT
13	TRBV12-3/TRBV12-4	TRBJ2-7	NA	NA	CASRDRIHYEQYF	TGTGCCAGCAGAGACAGGATACACTACGAGCAGTACTTC
15	TRBV28	TRBJ2-3	NA	once	CASSPVASTTDTQYF	TGTGCCAGCAGTCCAGTGGCTAGCACCACAGATACGCAGTATTTT
16	TRBV5-1	TRBJ1-2	TRBD1	NA	CASSPTGNQGARGYTF	TGCGCCAGCAGCCCGACCGGGAACCAGGGGGCGCGCGGCTACACCTTC
15	TRBV28	TRBJ1-1	TRBD1	NA	CASSPATGGVTEAFF	TGTGCCAGCAGTCCCGCTACAGGGGGGGTTACTGAAGCTTTCTTT
14	TRBV4-3	TRBJ1-5	NA	NA	CASSQDPGIEPQHF	TGCGCCAGCAGCCAAGATCCAGGGATTGAGCCCCAGCATTTT
16	TRBV5-1	TRBJ2-3	TRBD1	NA	CASSGSGTGNTDTQYF	TGCGCCAGCAGCGGATCCGGGACAGGGAATACAGATACGCAGTATTTT
15	TRBV28	TRBJ2-6	NA	NA	CASSQGGSGANVLTF	TGTGCCAGCAGCCAGGGTGGGTCTGGGGCCAACGTCCTGACTTTC
12	TRBV27	TRBJ2-1	NA	NA	CASRRGGWKQFF	TGTGCCAGCAGACGAGGGGGATGGAAGCAGTTCTTC
16	TRBV18	TRBJ2-2	TRBD1	NA	CASSPGQGTLAGELFF	TGTGCCAGCTCACCGGGACAGGGGACTCTCGCCGGGGAGCTGTTTTTT
15	TRBV28	TRBJ1-4	TRBD1	NA	CASSQTGGVREKLFF	TGTGCCAGCAGCCAAACAGGGGGCGTTCGGGAAAAACTGTTTTTT
16	TRBV4-1	TRBJ2-2	TRBD1	NA	CASSQWDRRVGGELFF	TGCGCCAGCAGCCAATGGGACAGGAGAGTCGGCGGGGAGCTGTTTTTT
15	TRBV19	TRBJ2-5	NA	NA	CASSISQASQETQYF	TGTGCCAGTAGTATAAGTCAGGCCTCACAAGAGACCCAGTACTTC
15	TRBV13	TRBJ2-1	NA	NA	CASSLGLGNNNEQFF	TGTGCCAGCAGCTTGGGACTGGGGAACAACAATGAGCAGTTCTTC
14	TRBV7-2	TRBJ1-5	NA	few	CASSFTGSNQPQHF	TGTGCCAGCAGCTTTACCGGGAGCAATCAGCCCCAGCATTTT
15	TRBV5-4	TRBJ2-6	NA	NA	CASSSIGSGANVLTF	TGTGCCAGCAGTTCCATCGGCTCTGGGGCCAACGTCCTGACTTTC
13	TRBV9	TRBJ1-3	NA	NA	CASSKGQWDTIYF	TGTGCCAGCAGCAAGGGGCAGTGGGACACCATATATTTT
15	TRBV5-4	TRBJ2-1	TRBD2	NA	CASSLSGGNYNEQFF	TGTGCCAGCAGCCTTAGCGGGGGGAACTACAATGAGCAGTTCTTC
16	TRBV10-3	TRBJ2-7	TRBD2	NA	CAISSSGRASSYEQYF	TGTGCCATCAGTTCTAGCGGGAGAGCCTCATCCTACGAGCAGTACTTC
15	TRBV28	TRBJ1-5	NA	NA	CASSWGGQSWQPQHF	TGTGCCAGCAGTTGGGGCGGACAGTCATGGCAGCCCCAGCATTTT
13	TRBV5-4	TRBJ1-6	NA	NA	CASSVAEFSPLHF	TGTGCCAGCAGCGTTGCGGAGTTTTCACCCCTCCACTTT
14	TRBV30	TRBJ1-5	TRBD1	few	CAWSAKTGGRPQHF	TGTGCCTGGAGTGCAAAAACAGGGGGTCGGCCCCAGCATTTT
11	TRBV28	TRBJ2-1	NA	NA	CASSWGLRGFF	TGTGCCAGCAGTTGGGGGCTCAGAGGGTTCTTC
17	TRBV30	TRBJ1-2	NA	NA	CAWSYKDQRTAHYGYTF	TGTGCCTGGAGTTATAAGGATCAGCGGACAGCACACTATGGCTACACCTTC
18	TRBV18	TRBJ2-2	TRBD2	NA	CASSPLTLAGVGTGELFF	TGTGCCAGCTCACCACTAACACTAGCGGGAGTAGGAACCGGGGAGCTGTTTTTT
16	TRBV15	TRBJ1-4	NA	NA	CATSSFAGTGEEKLFF	TGTGCCACCAGCAGTTTCGCCGGGACGGGGGAGGAAAAACTGTTTTTT
13	TRBV19	TRBJ2-1	NA	NA	CASSISQDNEQFF	TGTGCCAGTAGTATATCCCAGGACAATGAGCAGTTCTTC
12	TRBV28	TRBJ1-2	NA	NA	CASSLKGVGYTF	TGTGCCAGCAGTTTAAAAGGGGTCGGCTACACCTTC